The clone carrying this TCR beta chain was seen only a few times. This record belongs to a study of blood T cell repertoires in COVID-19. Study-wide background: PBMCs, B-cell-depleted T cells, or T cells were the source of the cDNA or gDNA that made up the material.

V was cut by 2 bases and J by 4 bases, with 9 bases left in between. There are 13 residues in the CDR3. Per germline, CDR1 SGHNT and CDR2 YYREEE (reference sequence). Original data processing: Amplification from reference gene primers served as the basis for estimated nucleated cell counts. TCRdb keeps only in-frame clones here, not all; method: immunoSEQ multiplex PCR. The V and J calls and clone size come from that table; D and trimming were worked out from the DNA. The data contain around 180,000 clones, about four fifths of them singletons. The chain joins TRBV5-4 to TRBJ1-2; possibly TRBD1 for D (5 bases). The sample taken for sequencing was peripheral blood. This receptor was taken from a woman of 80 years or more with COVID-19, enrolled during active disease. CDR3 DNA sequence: TGTGCCAGCAGCTTTGGGGACTTCTATGGCTACACCTTC. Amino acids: CASSFGDFYGYTF.